This record concerns one T cell receptor beta chain sequence. Individuals aged about 18 to 89 years were recruited from about two dozen US areas. Participants were placed into cohorts based on the clinical history they reported. Recovery among Cohort 3 donors was established by two negative PCRs, clearance, or symptom resolution. TCRdb's copy holds only in-frame clones and misses some; the assay was immunoSEQ multiplex PCR. The sample contains 15,000 to 20,000 clones, 70% to 90% of which appear only once. The CDR3 length is 13 residues. Germline V gene data show CDR1 as MGHRA and CDR2 as YSYEKL. V lost 9 bases to trimming and J lost 8 bases; unmatched junction nucleotides: 7. The sample belongs to a study of blood T cell repertoires in COVID-19. On the study more broadly: PBMCs, B-cell-depleted T cells, or T cells provided the cDNA or gDNA that made up the material.

Sequences were obtained from PBMCs or T cells enriched from blood (not recorded which). This chain joins TRBV4-1 and TRBJ1-2; TRBD1 matches 12 bases. The sequence was obtained from a woman younger than 45 who had recovered from COVID-19. CDR3 sequence (DNA): TGCGCCAGAAGGGACAGGGGGCTCGGGGGCTACACCTTC. This sequence encodes CARRDRGLGGYTF.